Described below is a single T cell receptor (beta chain) sequence and its context. Its antigen is undetermined. Germline values: CDR1 SGHAT, CDR2 FQDESV (reference sequence). There are 15 residues in the CDR3. Trimming pared 5 bases from V and 1 base from J, leaving 11 bases between. This entry is derived from a study of radiotherapy plus CTLA-4 blockade in lung cancer. Broader study findings: Researchers report tumor-derived TCR clones expanding in blood after radiotherapy plus ipilimumab.

Libraries were prepared by immunoSEQ multiplex PCR; TCRdb keeps only in-frame clonotypes and omits some of them. The table lists some 110,000 clones, nearly 80% of them singletons. Ipilimumab-mediated CTLA-4 blockade plus focal radiation was given to patients having chemo-refractory metastatic non-small-cell lung cancer. The origin of this receptor is a human donor with non-small cell lung cancer who had a partial response to radiotherapy plus ipilimumab. The chain carries TRBV11-1 and TRBJ1-4; tentative D call: TRBD1 (5 bases). The material was peripheral blood, obtained from a patient treated with radiotherapy plus ipilimumab. CDR3 coding DNA: TGTGCCAGCAGCCTACGGAGGGGAACTAATGAAAAACTGTTTTTT. Translated, it gives CASSLRRGTNEKLFF.